This passage covers 30 T cell receptor beta chains from one sample sequenced in a study of OX40 agonist ivuxolimab in advanced cancers. Libraries were constructed by the immunoSEQ multiplex PCR assay. Sourced from immuneACCESS, this table was stored by TCRdb with only in-frame sequences that have V and J called. A share of the clones is absent; for the studies checked, an unresolved V gene accounts for under half, and the remainder has no known explanation. Across this sample there are 40,000 to 50,000 clones, with around four fifths seen only once. The ten top clones hold under 3.5% of the sample. This material consisted of CD4+ or CD8+ T cells sorted from blood, taken in a trial of the OX40 agonist ivuxolimab. These TCRs come from an adult with an advanced solid tumor such as melanoma, head and neck, liver or kidney cancer.

The chain carries TRBV7-3 and TRBJ2-1; 8 bases fit TRBD2. Germline V CDR1 and CDR2: SGHTA, FQGTGA. J was trimmed by 4 bases and V by 5 bases; bases with no gene match: 4. The CDR3 covers 14 residues. This chain's CDR3 is CASSLSGIYNEQFF. In DNA form, the CDR3 reads TGTGCCAGCAGCCTTAGCGGGATTTACAATGAGCAGTTCTTC.

The table lists this clone with a few counts. The chain links TRBV12-5 to TRBJ2-5; D perhaps matches TRBD2 (6 bases). This CDR3 is built from 13 residues. CDR1 is LGHNT, CDR2 FRNRAP, per germline. Trimming stripped 8 bases from V and 6 bases from J, with 16 bases between. As DNA, the CDR3 is TGTGCTAGTCTCCTCGGGGGTGAAAAGACCCAGTACTTC. Amino acid sequence: CASLLGGEKTQYF.

The chain joins TRBV7-9 to TRBJ2-1; TRBD2 aligns across 9 bases. The length of the CDR3 is 14 residues. CDR1 and CDR2 from the germline V gene are SEHNR and FQNEAQ (reference sequence). V was pared by 7 bases and J by 9 bases, with 10 bases of the junction left unmatched. The CDR3 DNA follows: TGTGCCAGCACCCACTCGCGGGAGGGGGCTGAGCAGTTCTTC. It encodes CASTHSREGAEQFF.

The J gene is TRBJ2-5, the V gene TRBV6-6; 10 bases match TRBD1. The DNA end lines up better with TRBJ2-7; the J call may be wrong. The CDR3 loop spans 14 amino acids. Germline V gives CDR1 MNHNY, CDR2 SVGAGI (reference sequence). CDR3 sequence (DNA): TGTGCCAGCAGACTCCGGGACAGGGGCTACGAGCAGTACTTC. Its protein product is CASRLRDRGYEQYF.

V gene TRBV7-9 combines with J gene TRBJ2-1; 7 bases line up with TRBD1. There are 14 residues in the CDR3. The V and J ends lost 1 base and 10 bases, in that order; junction bases with no gene match: 7. Germline V lookup: CDR1 SEHNR, CDR2 FQNEAQ (reference sequence). The CDR3 sequence: CASSLVQGIQEQFF. The CDR3 DNA sequence: TGTGCCAGCAGCTTAGTACAGGGGATCCAGGAGCAGTTCTTC. The full variable domain, with the rest looked up from reference TRBV7-9 and TRBJ2-1, is DTGVSQNPRHKITKRGQNVTFRCDPISEHNRLYWYRQTLGQGPEFLTYFQNEAQLEKSRLLSDRFSAERPKGSFSTLEIQRTEQGDSAMYLCASSLVQGIQEQFFGPGTRLTVL.

The chain uses TRBV28 and TRBJ2-7; maybe TRBD1 (5 bases). V was clipped by 7 bases and J by 4 bases, with 20 bases between them. The V gene's germline CDR1 is MDHEN and CDR2 SYDVKM. The CDR3 runs to 15 residues. The CDR3 spells CASILRLGRPYEQYF. CDR3 sequence (DNA): TGTGCCAGCATCCTACGCCTGGGGCGACCTTACGAGCAGTACTTC.

Note on this clone: Germline is not matched at one junction end, which may reflect a read error. The chain joins TRBV20-1 to TRBJ2-7; possible D gene TRBD1, 6 bases. CDR1 is DFQATT, CDR2 SNEGSKA, per germline (reference sequence). The CDR3 runs to 8 residues. The CDR3 here is CSAHGQNF. The CDR3 DNA reads TGCAGTGCCCATGGACAGAACTTC.

The J gene is TRBJ1-5, the V gene TRBV5-1; tentative D call: TRBD1 (5 bases). V lost 0 bases to trimming and J lost 4 bases, with 8 bases between them. The CDR3 spans 14 residues. CDR1 and CDR2 (germline): SGHRS, YFSETQ. The CDR3 loop reads CASSLGGMNQPQHF. The CDR3 DNA reads as TGCGCCAGCAGCTTGGGGGGGATGAATCAGCCCCAGCATTTT.

V is TRBV28 and J is TRBJ2-1; the match to TRBD2 covers 7 bases. The CDR3 covers 13 residues. Germline V gene sequence: CDR1 MDHEN, CDR2 SYDVKM. After removal of 6 bases from V and 15 bases from J, the junction contained 14 bases not matched to a gene. CDR3 DNA: TGTGCCAGCAGCTCCGGGGCGGGGACTATTCGGTTCTTC. Encoded protein: CASSSGAGTIRFF. Full variable domain (remainder filled in from reference TRBV28 and TRBJ2-1): DVKVTQSSRYLVKRTGEKVFLECVQDMDHENMFWYRQDPGLGLRLIYFSYDVKMKEKGDIPEGYSVSREKKERFSLILESASTNQTSMYLCASSSGAGTIRFFGPGTRLTVL.

V gene TRBV29-1 combines with J gene TRBJ2-3; D not resolved. The length of the CDR3 is 14 residues. Trimming removed 4 bases at V and 2 bases at J, with 13 bases between. The germline V gene has CDR1 SQVTM and CDR2 ANQGSEA. The CDR3 sequence is CSVGTYDITDTQYF. CDR3 DNA: TGCAGCGTTGGTACTTACGATATCACAGATACGCAGTATTTT.

This clone came up once. This chain joins TRBV5-1 and TRBJ2-7; maybe TRBD1 (6 bases). The CDR3 consists of 14 residues. The germline gives CDR1 SGHRS, CDR2 YFSETQ. Trimming left V 0 bases short and J 5 bases short, with 12 bases between. The CDR3 DNA sequence: TGCGCCAGCAGCTTGGACAGGGTTCGGGACGAGCAGTACTTC. The encoded protein is CASSLDRVRDEQYF.

The chain couples TRBV28 to TRBJ2-3, with D possibly being TRBD1 or TRBD2 (6 bases each). V was shortened by 4 bases and J by 0 bases, with 14 bases between the two germline ends. Germline assignment: CDR1 MDHEN and CDR2 SYDVKM. CDR3 length equals 16 residues. DNA of the CDR3: TGTGCCAGCAGTTCCCCCCGGGGGACAAGCACAGATACGCAGTATTTT. Protein: CASSSPRGTSTDTQYF.

This clone was picked up one time. This chain uses TRBV4-1 with TRBJ2-5; 10 bases fit TRBD1. Unmatched junction bases numbered 8, after V lost 3 bases and J lost 1 base. Germline V CDR1 and CDR2: MGHRA, YSYEKL. The CDR3 sequence is 17 residues long. The CDR3, as DNA: TGCGCCAGCAGCCACCCCCGGGACAGGGGAGGCCAAGAGACCCAGTACTTC. Amino acids: CASSHPRDRGGQETQYF.

This clone has more than one count but fewer than ten. J is TRBJ2-1 and V is TRBV27; 8 bases line up with TRBD2. Germline V gene lookup returns CDR1 MNHEY and CDR2 SMNVEV (reference sequence). This CDR3 comprises 15 residues. The junction had 4 bases not matched to a gene; V was cut back by 0 bases and J by 6 bases. CDR3 in amino acids: CASSLSGLVGNEQFF. CDR3 in DNA: TGTGCCAGCAGTTTATCGGGACTAGTGGGCAATGAGCAGTTCTTC.

This clone was recorded a few times. This sequence joins TRBV7-9 and TRBJ2-3; D perhaps matches TRBD1 (5 bases). Trimming left V 7 bases short and J 0 bases short, with 14 bases between. CDR3 size: 15 residues. Germline V lookup: CDR1 SEHNR, CDR2 FQNEAQ (reference sequence). For the CDR3, the DNA is TGTGCCAGCATTCGGCTGCAGGGTAGCACAGATACGCAGTATTTT. Amino acid sequence: CASIRLQGSTDTQYF.

The chain has TRBV15 and TRBJ2-7; D perhaps matches TRBD2 (6 bases). CDR3 size: 15 residues. Germline V gives CDR1 LNHNV, CDR2 YYDKDF (reference sequence). Trimming removed 0 bases from V and 0 bases from J, with 9 bases in between. CDR3 nucleotides: TGTGCCACCAGCAGAGATTACGGGAGCTCCTACGAGCAGTACTTC. It is translated as CATSRDYGSSYEQYF.

The chain recombines TRBV19 with TRBJ1-2; 8 bases align to TRBD1. Trimming at V came to 6 bases and at J to 5 bases, leaving 8 bases not matched to a gene. There are 14 residues in the CDR3. Germline values: CDR1 LNHDA, CDR2 SQIVND (reference sequence). CDR3 region: CASRLQGAGYGYTF. The CDR3 nucleotides read TGTGCCAGTAGACTGCAGGGGGCTGGATATGGCTACACCTTC.

This clone has a single count. The V gene is TRBV23-1, the J gene TRBJ2-4, with D possibly being TRBD1 (6 bases). TRBV23-1 is placed among ORFs of uncertain function. The CDR3 runs 13 residues. Trimming shortened V by 11 bases and J by 6 bases, and 17 bases separated the two germline ends. CDR3 DNA sequence: TGCGCCGCCGGTCTGACCAGGGGAAACATTCAGTACTTC. This codes for CAAGLTRGNIQYF.

The chain recombines TRBV4-1 with TRBJ2-7, with unresolved D. The germline V and J ends were trimmed by 1 base and 0 bases, with 10 bases remaining between them. The germline V gene has CDR1 MGHRA and CDR2 YSYEKL. The CDR3 has 15 amino acids. In DNA form, the CDR3 reads TGCGCCAGCAGCCAAGCGGCGGAGAGCTCCTACGAGCAGTACTTC. It encodes CASSQAAESSYEQYF.

The chain is built from TRBV15 and TRBJ1-2; D is uncertain. Trimming stripped 0 bases from V and 8 bases from J, with 16 bases between. Germline V lookup: CDR1 LNHNV, CDR2 YYDKDF (reference sequence). The CDR3 is made up of 15 amino acids. For the CDR3, the DNA is TGTGCCACCAGCAGAGACCCTCGTGACCTGTTAGGCTACACCTTC. Its translation: CATSRDPRDLLGYTF. The entire variable domain, with the rest obtained from reference TRBV15 and TRBJ1-2, is as follows: DAMVIQNPRYQVTQFGKPVTLSCSQTLNHNVMYWYQQKSSQAPKLLFHYYDKDFNNEADTPDNFQSRRPNTSFCFLDIRSPGLGDTAMYLCATSRDPRDLLGYTFGSGTRLTVV.

This clone came up a few times. This rearrangement joins TRBV7-2 to TRBJ2-7; D tentatively reads TRBD1 or TRBD2 (7 bases each). The germline V gene encodes CDR1 SGHTA and CDR2 FQGNSA. V dropped 0 bases and J dropped 3 bases, with 12 bases sitting between them. The CDR3 is made up of 15 amino acids. This CDR3 reads CASSLAGGGLYEQYF. The CDR3 nucleotides read TGTGCCAGCAGCTTAGCGGGAGGGGGCCTCTACGAGCAGTACTTC. Together with reference TRBV7-2 and TRBJ2-7, the CDR3 gives the full variable domain: GAGVSQSPSNKVTEKGKDVELRCDPISGHTALYWYRQSLGQGLEFLIYFQGNSAPDKSGLPSDRFSAERTGGSVSTLTIQRTQQEDSAVYLCASSLAGGGLYEQYFGPGTRLTVT.

As DNA, the CDR3 is TGTGCCAGCAGCAGAGGACCCCCAAACTATGGCTACACCTTC. Protein sequence: CASSRGPPNYGYTF. The rearrangement uses TRBV7-2 and TRBJ1-2; D is uncertain. The V gene lost 5 bases and the J gene lost 2 bases, with 12 bases spanning the gap. This CDR3 comprises 14 residues. CDR1 and CDR2 from the germline V gene are SGHTA and FQGNSA. Complete variable domain (other parts from reference TRBV7-2 and TRBJ1-2): GAGVSQSPSNKVTEKGKDVELRCDPISGHTALYWYRQSLGQGLEFLIYFQGNSAPDKSGLPSDRFSAERTGGSVSTLTIQRTQQEDSAVYLCASSRGPPNYGYTFGSGTRLTVV.

This rearrangement joins TRBV6-6 to TRBJ1-5; TRBD1 agrees at 7 bases. The length of the CDR3 is 13 residues. J lost 9 bases, V lost 6 bases, and 8 bases had no gene match. Germline-derived CDR1 and CDR2 are MNHNY and SVGAGI (reference sequence). DNA of the CDR3: TGTGCCAGCAGCTCGACAGGGTTGCGGCCCCAGCATTTT. Residues: CASSSTGLRPQHF.

The chain is built from TRBV28 and TRBJ1-2; tentative D call: TRBD1 (6 bases). This CDR3 has 12 amino acids. Trimming pared 5 bases from V and 8 bases from J, leaving 12 bases between. CDR1 and CDR2 (germline): MDHEN, SYDVKM. CDR3 region: CASSASRGGYTF. For the CDR3, the DNA is TGTGCCAGCAGTGCCTCCAGGGGCGGCTACACCTTC.

CDR3 bases: TGCGCCAGCAGCTTGGATGTGGGTTTTTGGACTGAAGCTTTCTTT. Its protein is CASSLDVGFWTEAFF. This rearrangement joins TRBV5-1 to TRBJ1-1; D gene ambiguous. The length of the CDR3 is 15 residues. Germline assignment: CDR1 SGHRS and CDR2 YFSETQ. Trimming pared 0 bases from V and 5 bases from J, leaving 14 bases between. Supplemented by reference TRBV5-1 and TRBJ1-1, the full variable domain reads KAGVTQTPRYLIKTRGQQVTLSCSPISGHRSVSWYQQTPGQGLQFLFEYFSETQRNKGNFPGRFSGRQFSNSRSEMNVSTLELGDSALYLCASSLDVGFWTEAFFGQGTRLTVV.

This clone was recorded once. The rearrangement links TRBV27 to TRBJ2-7, with D unresolved. The V gene's germline CDR1 is MNHEY and CDR2 SMNVEV (reference sequence). The V end was cut by 3 bases, the J end by 4 bases, with 7 bases between. The length of the CDR3 is 12 residues. CDR3 sequence (DNA): TGTGCCAGCAGTTTTGTCGGGTACGAGCAGTACTTC. Translated: CASSFVGYEQYF.

This clone was detected a few times. The CDR3 region is CASGTSGNYEQYF. Here the CDR3 DNA reads TGTGCCAGTGGGACTAGCGGGAACTACGAGCAGTACTTC. This chain uses TRBV18 with TRBJ2-7, with 13 bases fitting TRBD2. CDR3 size: 13 residues. Germline V gene data show CDR1 as KGHSH and CDR2 as LQKENI. J gave up 3 bases and V 9 bases, and 2 bases lay outside the gene matches.

This chain connects TRBV10-3 to TRBJ2-5; TRBD1 matches 8 bases. With V trimmed by 4 bases and J by 6 bases, 4 bases remained unmatched. The CDR3 length is 13 residues. CDR1 and CDR2 from the germline V gene are ENHRY and SYGVKD. DNA for the CDR3: TGTGCCATCAGTGGACAGGGGCAACAGACCCAGTACTTC. It codes for CAISGQGQQTQYF.

The CDR3 nucleotides are TGTGCCAGCAGCAAAGTCGATAGCGGGAGTGACAATGAGCAGTTCTTC. Its protein product is CASSKVDSGSDNEQFF. V usage is TRBV21-1 and J usage is TRBJ2-1; the table assigns TRBD2, which was not confirmed against the DNA. TRBV21-1 is designated a pseudogene. CDR3 length equals 16 residues.

This sequence joins TRBV6-5 and TRBJ2-7, with D tentatively TRBD1 (5 bases). Germline loops: CDR1 MNHEY, CDR2 SVGAGI. The CDR3 has 15 amino acids. The V gene lost 0 bases and the J gene lost 3 bases, with 12 bases spanning the gap. In DNA form, the CDR3 reads TGTGCCAGCAGTTACTCTAGGGGAAAGGACTACGAGCAGTACTTC. This sequence encodes CASSYSRGKDYEQYF.